Below, 25 T cell receptor beta chains from the same sample are listed, as sequenced in a study of Ad26.COV2.S vaccination and SARS-CoV-2 variants. Some clones are missing from TCRdb's copy, which holds only in-frame ones; the method was immunoSEQ multiplex PCR. The sample records under 150,000 clones, 75% to 90% being singletons. Sequences were derived from peripheral blood, sampled after recovery from COVID-19. The receptors were gathered from a human donor who had recovered from COVID-19.

The chain carries TRBV4-3 and TRBJ2-2; the match to TRBD1 covers 8 bases. This CDR3 comprises 16 residues. Per the germline V gene, CDR1 is LGHNA and CDR2 is YSLEER. V gave up 4 bases and J gave up 3 bases; unmatched junction bases: 7. The CDR3, as DNA: TGCGCCAGCAGCCTCGAGGACAGGGCTGACACCGGGGAGCTGTTTTTT. Amino acids: CASSLEDRADTGELFF.

This clone was recorded a few times. The CDR3 DNA sequence: TGCGCCAGCAGCCAAGATCCCCTGGGTAGTAAAAACATTCAGTACTTC. Translating gives CASSQDPLGSKNIQYF. This chain links TRBV4-3 with TRBJ2-4; D is undetermined. This CDR3 has 16 amino acids. Germline CDR1 is LGHNA and CDR2 is YSLEER. V was pared by 0 bases and J by 4 bases, with 13 bases between.

V and J are TRBV18 and TRBJ2-5; no clear D. CDR1 is KGHSH, CDR2 LQKENI, per germline. CDR3 size: 13 residues. Trimming removed 2 bases at V and 2 bases at J, with 6 bases between. Here the CDR3 DNA reads TGTGCCAGCTCACCATATCCGCAAGAGACCCAGTACTTC. It translates to CASSPYPQETQYF.

The chain recombines TRBV11-2 with TRBJ2-6; D gene uncertain. Between the trimmed V and J ends, which lost 5 bases and 2 bases, there was a span of 10 bases. This CDR3 is 15 amino acids long. CDR1 is SGHAT and CDR2 is FQNNGV in the germline V gene. In DNA form, the CDR3 reads TGTGCCAGCAGCCTACTGGGAACTGGGGCCAACGTCCTGACTTTC. It codes for CASSLLGTGANVLTF.

This chain links TRBV2 with TRBJ2-7; D is possibly TRBD1 (5 bases). The V end lost 3 bases, the J end lost 2 bases, and 14 bases lay between the germline ends. Germline V gene data show CDR1 as SNHLY and CDR2 as FYNNEI. The CDR3 covers 15 residues. The CDR3 loop is CASSDPTVSTYEQYF. DNA for the CDR3: TGTGCCAGCAGTGACCCGACAGTTTCGACCTACGAGCAGTACTTC.

CDR3 protein: CASRLGGNRNTEAFF. The CDR3 DNA sequence: TGTGCCAGCAGACTCGGGGGGAACAGGAACACTGAAGCTTTCTTT. This chain uses TRBV6-5 with TRBJ1-1, with D perhaps TRBD1 (5 bases). With 6 bases removed from V and 1 base from J, the gap between germline ends came to 15 bases. Looked up from germline, CDR1 is MNHEY and CDR2 is SVGAGI. The CDR3 covers 15 residues.

The chain combines TRBV3-1 (or the pseudogene TRBV3-2) with TRBJ2-5; the D gene is possibly TRBD2 (5 bases). Germline-derived CDR1 and CDR2 are LGHDT and YNNKEL (reference sequence). V shed 5 bases and J shed 4 bases, with 11 bases lying between them. This CDR3 region has 13 residues. In DNA form, the CDR3 reads TGTGCCAGCAGCGGACGAGGGAGAGAGACCCAGTACTTC. Its translation: CASSGRGRETQYF.

J is TRBJ2-7 and V is TRBV6-5; tentative D call: TRBD1 (6 bases). Trimming left V 8 bases short and J 0 bases short, with 14 bases between. CDR3 length: 14 amino acids. Looked up from germline, CDR1 is MNHEY and CDR2 is SVGAGI. CDR3: CASRDTTNSYEQYF. The CDR3 DNA reads TGTGCCAGCCGGGACACCACGAACTCCTACGAGCAGTACTTC.

This sequence joins TRBV29-1 and TRBJ1-1; TRBD1 is a possible D gene (6 bases). From germline, CDR1 is SQVTM and CDR2 ANQGSEA. The CDR3 covers 13 residues. The V and J ends lost 2 bases and 4 bases respectively, with 11 bases between them. The CDR3 region is CSVEKGGSTEAFF. The DNA for the CDR3 is TGCAGCGTTGAAAAGGGGGGTAGCACTGAAGCTTTCTTT.

The chain carries TRBV27 and TRBJ2-3, with a weak D call TRBD2 (5 bases). Germline V CDR1 and CDR2: MNHEY, SMNVEV (reference sequence). The ends were cut back, 7 bases at V and 1 base at J, with 12 bases in the middle. CDR3 length equals 14 residues. The CDR3 is CASKRLAGTDTQYF. The CDR3 DNA sequence: TGTGCCAGCAAACGGCTAGCTGGCACAGATACGCAGTATTTT.

V gene TRBV13 combines with J gene TRBJ1-2; TRBD1 matches at 8 bases. The germline V gene encodes CDR1 PRHDT and CDR2 FYEKMQ (reference sequence). V shed 5 bases, J shed 8 bases, and the junction held 10 bases outside the gene matches. This CDR3 is 14 amino acids long. The CDR3 DNA reads TGTGCCAGCAGCGGTGACAGGGGTGGAGAAGGCTACACCTTC. Residues: CASSGDRGGEGYTF.

This clone has more than one count but fewer than ten. The CDR3 bases are TGTGCCAGCAGTTACTCACGACAGGGAGTGAACACTGAAGCTTTCTTT. Amino acids: CASSYSRQGVNTEAFF. This chain links TRBV6-5 with TRBJ1-1; 7 nucleotides align to TRBD1. The germline CDR1 and CDR2 sequences are MNHEY and SVGAGI. The ends lost 0 bases at V and 0 bases at J; junction bases unmatched: 4. The CDR3 contains 16 residues.

This clone came up once. The chain links TRBV7-2 to TRBJ2-7; 8 bases are shared with TRBD1. This CDR3 is 16 amino acids long. V shed 1 base and J 4 bases; nucleotides not matched to a gene: 9. CDR1 is SGHTA, CDR2 FQGNSA, per germline. Here the CDR3 DNA reads TGTGCCAGCAGCTTAGACCCCAGGGGGCTGTATTACGAGCAGTACTTC. Its translation is CASSLDPRGLYYEQYF.

V is TRBV6-2 or TRBV6-3 and J is TRBJ1-4; unclear D gene. The germline V gene encodes CDR1 MNHEY and CDR2 SVGEGT. The CDR3 contains 17 residues. With 2 bases removed from V and 8 bases from J, the gap between germline ends came to 21 bases. CDR3 in amino acids: CASSYDAVTGVEEKLFF. The CDR3 DNA reads as TGTGCCAGCAGTTACGACGCGGTGACGGGAGTCGAGGAAAAACTGTTTTTT.

The genes are TRBV10-1 and TRBJ1-1; D not certain. The CDR3 covers 13 residues. Trimming cost V 3 bases and J 4 bases, with 9 bases left between them. Germline V gene sequence: CDR1 WNHNN, CDR2 SYGVQD (reference sequence). In nucleotides, the CDR3 is TGCGCCAGCAGTGAAGGGCGAGGCACTGAAGCTTTCTTT. Its protein product is CASSEGRGTEAFF.

The chain has TRBV30 and TRBJ1-6, with D perhaps matching TRBD1 (6 bases). V was pared by 5 bases and J by 6 bases, with 11 bases between. This CDR3 contains 13 residues. Looked up from germline, CDR1 is GTSNPN and CDR2 is SVGIG (reference sequence). CDR3: CAWDGQPNSPLHF. In DNA, the CDR3 is TGTGCCTGGGACGGACAGCCTAATTCACCCCTCCACTTT.

This chain links TRBV6-2 or TRBV6-3 with TRBJ1-1; 8 nucleotides line up with TRBD1. Per germline, CDR1 MNHEY and CDR2 SVGEGT. Germline trimming cut 5 bases from V and 5 bases from J; bases unmatched to any gene: 7. The CDR3 consists of 14 residues. The CDR3 spells CASSVQGARTEAFF. CDR3 in DNA: TGTGCCAGCAGTGTCCAGGGGGCGCGGACTGAAGCTTTCTTT.

Regarding this clone: Germline and junction disagree at one end, which may indicate a read error. The rearrangement links TRBV5-1 to TRBJ2-7, with 8 bases lining up with TRBD1. The CDR3 contains 15 residues. Germline V gives CDR1 SGHRS, CDR2 YFSETQ. CDR3: CASSFGAGGSHEQYF. DNA of the CDR3: TGCGCCAGCAGCTTTGGCGCAGGGGGCTCCCACGAGCAGTACTTC.

The chain is built from TRBV10-3 and TRBJ2-7; 8 positions agree with TRBD1. Losses at the gene ends were 8 bases for V and 6 bases for J; bases not matched to a gene: 15. This CDR3 comprises 15 residues. Germline assignment: CDR1 ENHRY and CDR2 SYGVKD. CDR3: CAIRHGDRGTSEQYF. CDR3 bases: TGTGCCATCCGTCATGGAGACAGGGGAACCAGCGAGCAGTACTTC.

The gene calls are TRBV28 and TRBJ2-1; tentative D call: TRBD1 (5 bases). The CDR3 has 17 residues. Trimming left V 8 bases short and J 5 bases short, with 25 bases between. Germline values: CDR1 MDHEN, CDR2 SYDVKM. The CDR3 DNA reads as TGTGCCAGCGAGAACACCACCCTGGGCCTGGGGCACAATGAGCAGTTCTTC. It specifies CASENTTLGLGHNEQFF.

The V call is TRBV21-1, the J call TRBJ1-5; the D call TRBD1 from the table was never checked on the DNA. TRBV21-1 is classified as a pseudogene. This CDR3 has 18 amino acids. The CDR3 DNA reads TGTGCCAGCAGCTCCCGGGACAGGGTCTTCCTCCGAGAACAGCCCCAGCATTTT. The encoded protein is CASSSRDRVFLREQPQHF.

This chain uses TRBV6-2 or TRBV6-3 with TRBJ2-7, with D possibly being TRBD2 (6 bases). Germline V lookup: CDR1 MNHEY, CDR2 SVGEGT. V was shortened by 6 bases and J by 4 bases, with 16 bases between the two germline ends. The CDR3 loop spans 14 amino acids. CDR3: CASSSLRGGYEQYF. CDR3 bases: TGTGCCAGCAGCTCCCTGCGGGGTGGATACGAGCAGTACTTC.

V usage is TRBV28 and J usage is TRBJ1-5, with D possibly TRBD1 on 5 matching bases. The CDR3 spans 13 residues. V was shortened by 6 bases and J by 6 bases, with 12 bases between the two germline ends. CDR1 and CDR2 from the germline V gene are MDHEN and SYDVKM. The CDR3 coding sequence is TGTGCCAGCAGAGGGGAAGTTGGTCAGCCCCAGCATTTT. Amino acids: CASRGEVGQPQHF.

The gene calls are TRBV21-1 and TRBJ2-3; the tabulated D call, TRBD1, remains unverified against the DNA. TRBV21-1 is assigned pseudogene status. The CDR3 runs to 13 residues. The CDR3 region has the DNA TGTGCCAGCAGCACTGGCCGTTGGGATACGCAGTATTTT. It codes for CASSTGRWDTQYF.

The chain employs TRBV6-6 and TRBJ1-1; TRBD1 matches at 8 bases. The CDR3 runs 15 residues. Trimming took 5 bases from V and 1 from J; bases not matched to a gene: 6. Germline CDR1 is MNHNY and CDR2 is SVGAGI (reference sequence). The CDR3 loop is CASSQQGDWNTEAFF. The CDR3, as DNA: TGTGCCAGCAGTCAACAGGGGGATTGGAACACTGAAGCTTTCTTT.